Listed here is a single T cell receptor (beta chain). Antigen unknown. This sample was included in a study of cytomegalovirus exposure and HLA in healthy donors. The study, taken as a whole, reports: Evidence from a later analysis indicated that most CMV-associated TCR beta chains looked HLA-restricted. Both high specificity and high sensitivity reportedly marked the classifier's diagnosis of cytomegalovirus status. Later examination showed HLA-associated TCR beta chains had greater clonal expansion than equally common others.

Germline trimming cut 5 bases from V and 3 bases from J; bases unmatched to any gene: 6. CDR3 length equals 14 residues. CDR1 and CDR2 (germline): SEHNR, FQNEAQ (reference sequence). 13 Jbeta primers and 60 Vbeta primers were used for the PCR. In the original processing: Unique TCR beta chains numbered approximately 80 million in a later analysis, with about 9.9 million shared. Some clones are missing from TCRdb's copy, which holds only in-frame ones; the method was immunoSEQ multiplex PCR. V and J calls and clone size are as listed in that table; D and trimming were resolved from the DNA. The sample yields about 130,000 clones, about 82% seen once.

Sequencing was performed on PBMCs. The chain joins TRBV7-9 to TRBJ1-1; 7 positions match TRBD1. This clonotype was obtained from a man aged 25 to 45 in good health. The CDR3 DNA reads TGTGCCAGCAGCAAACAGGGGATGGACACTGAAGCTTTCTTT. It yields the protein CASSKQGMDTEAFF.